This is a list of T cell receptor beta chains from one sample in a study of blood T cell repertoires in COVID-19. The data were produced by immunoSEQ multiplex PCR, yet TCRdb's version contains in-frame clones alone and is incomplete. The sample consists of 100,000 to 150,000 clones, approximately 83% of them appearing once. Sequences were obtained from peripheral blood. The receptors stem from a woman of 80 years or more with acute or convalescent COVID-19. Each CDR3 is given with its conserved first and last residue. Each record gives: D gene, V gene, J gene, clone size, CDR3 DNA, CDR3 protein. D genes are given only for firm matches. Expanded clones get a size class; other rows say once, few or many, or leave the size out.

d_call: TRBD1
v_call: TRBV5-1
j_call: TRBJ1-2
clone_size: -
cdr3_nt: TGCGCCAGCAGCTTGGATCCTGGGACAGGGGCTCTTGGCTACACCTTC
cdr3_aa: CASSLDPGTGALGYTF

d_call: -
v_call: TRBV2
j_call: TRBJ2-1
clone_size: -
cdr3_nt: TGTGCCAGCAGTAACAGGGCCTCCTACAATGAGCAGTTCTTC
cdr3_aa: CASSNRASYNEQFF

d_call: TRBD1
v_call: TRBV6-5
j_call: TRBJ2-5
clone_size: -
cdr3_nt: TGTGCCAGCTGTTCCGGGACAGGAGAGACCCAGTACTTC
cdr3_aa: CASCSGTGETQYF

d_call: -
v_call: TRBV5-1
j_call: TRBJ1-2
clone_size: -
cdr3_nt: TGCGCCAGCAGCCCGGACCGGACAGCCAACTATGGCTACACCTTC
cdr3_aa: CASSPDRTANYGYTF

d_call: -
v_call: TRBV29-1
j_call: TRBJ1-1
clone_size: -
cdr3_nt: TGCAGCGTTGCCGTCCGGGGGGTTTATAGCACTGAAGCTTTCTTT
cdr3_aa: CSVAVRGVYSTEAFF

d_call: TRBD1
v_call: TRBV4-2
j_call: TRBJ1-5
clone_size: few
cdr3_nt: TGTGCCAGCAGCCAGGTTGACAGGGGGCGCGGTCAGCCCCAGCATTTT
cdr3_aa: CASSQVDRGRGQPQHF

d_call: -
v_call: TRBV6-1
j_call: TRBJ1-5
clone_size: once
cdr3_nt: TGTGCCAGCAGTGAAGGGCGTTGGGGCCAGCCCCAGCATTTT
cdr3_aa: CASSEGRWGQPQHF

d_call: -
v_call: TRBV11-2
j_call: TRBJ1-1
clone_size: -
cdr3_nt: TGTGCCAGCGTCCGCAGGTATACTGAAGCTTTCTTT
cdr3_aa: CASVRRYTEAFF

d_call: -
v_call: TRBV19
j_call: TRBJ2-6
clone_size: -
cdr3_nt: TGTGCCAGTAGTCGTGGCGGATTAGGCTCTGGGGCCAACGTCCTGACTTTC
cdr3_aa: CASSRGGLGSGANVLTF

d_call: -
v_call: TRBV6-5
j_call: TRBJ1-6
clone_size: -
cdr3_nt: TGTGCCAGCAAGAAGGGGGAGTCCTATAATTCACCCCTCCACTTT
cdr3_aa: CASKKGESYNSPLHF

d_call: -
v_call: TRBV7-7
j_call: TRBJ1-4
clone_size: -
cdr3_nt: TGTGCCAGCAGCCCAGCGGTTACTGAGTGGAGGGTACGGTTTTTT
cdr3_aa: CASSPAVTEWRVRFF

d_call: TRBD1
v_call: TRBV9
j_call: TRBJ2-2
clone_size: -
cdr3_nt: TGTGCCAGCAGCGTAGATCTGGGACAGGGAACCGGGGAGCTGTTTTTT
cdr3_aa: CASSVDLGQGTGELFF

d_call: -
v_call: TRBV20-1
j_call: TRBJ1-2
clone_size: -
cdr3_nt: TGCAGTGCTACAGGGTCACATGGCTACACCTTC
cdr3_aa: CSATGSHGYTF

d_call: -
v_call: TRBV25-1
j_call: TRBJ1-3
clone_size: -
cdr3_nt: TGTGCCAGCACCACAGCCGACACCTCTGGAAACACCATATATTTT
cdr3_aa: CASTTADTSGNTIYF

d_call: -
v_call: TRBV15
j_call: TRBJ1-4
clone_size: -
cdr3_nt: TGTGCCACCAGCAGAGATCAGGCAGCCTTGAATGAAAAACTGTTTTTT
cdr3_aa: CATSRDQAALNEKLFF

d_call: -
v_call: TRBV27
j_call: TRBJ1-1
clone_size: -
cdr3_nt: TGTGCCAGCAGTTGGACACAGAACACTGAAGCTTTCTTT
cdr3_aa: CASSWTQNTEAFF

d_call: -
v_call: TRBV7-3
j_call: TRBJ1-2
clone_size: -
cdr3_nt: TGTGCCAGCAGTCTACTTGGCGGGGGCGGCTACACCTTC
cdr3_aa: CASSLLGGGGYTF

d_call: -
v_call: TRBV28
j_call: TRBJ1-2
clone_size: -
cdr3_nt: TGTGCCAGCAGATTAGGGGGGACCTTAGACTATGGCTACACCTTC
cdr3_aa: CASRLGGTLDYGYTF

d_call: TRBD1
v_call: TRBV6-5
j_call: TRBJ1-2
clone_size: -
cdr3_nt: TGTGCCACCTCCGGACAGGGGAGGTCCGGCTACACCTTC
cdr3_aa: CATSGQGRSGYTF

d_call: -
v_call: TRBV29-1
j_call: TRBJ2-1
clone_size: -
cdr3_nt: TGCAGCGGAACAGGGAGCTCCTACAATGAGCAGTTCTTC
cdr3_aa: CSGTGSSYNEQFF